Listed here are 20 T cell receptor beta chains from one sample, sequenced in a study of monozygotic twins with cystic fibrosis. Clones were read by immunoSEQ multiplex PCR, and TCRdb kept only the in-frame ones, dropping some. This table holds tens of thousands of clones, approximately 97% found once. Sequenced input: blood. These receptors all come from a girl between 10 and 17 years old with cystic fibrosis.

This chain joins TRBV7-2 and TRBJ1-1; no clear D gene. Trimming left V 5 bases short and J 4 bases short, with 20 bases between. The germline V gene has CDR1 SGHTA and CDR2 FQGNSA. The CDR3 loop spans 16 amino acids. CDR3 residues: CASSLRSLGGTTEAFF. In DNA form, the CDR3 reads TGTGCCAGCAGCCTCAGATCCCTCGGTGGAACCACTGAAGCTTTCTTT.

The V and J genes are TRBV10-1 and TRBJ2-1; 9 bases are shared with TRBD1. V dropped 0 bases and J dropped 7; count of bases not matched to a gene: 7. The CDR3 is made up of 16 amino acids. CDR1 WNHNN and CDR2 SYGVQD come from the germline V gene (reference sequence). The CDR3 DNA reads TGCGCCAGCAGTGAGTCGATCGGACAGGGGTTGAATGAGCAGTTCTTC. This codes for CASSESIGQGLNEQFF.

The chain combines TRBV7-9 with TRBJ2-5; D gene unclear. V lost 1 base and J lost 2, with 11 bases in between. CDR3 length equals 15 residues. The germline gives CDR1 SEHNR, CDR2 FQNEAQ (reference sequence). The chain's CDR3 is CASSLGLSWQETQYF. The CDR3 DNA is TGTGCCAGCAGCTTAGGGCTGTCTTGGCAAGAGACCCAGTACTTC.

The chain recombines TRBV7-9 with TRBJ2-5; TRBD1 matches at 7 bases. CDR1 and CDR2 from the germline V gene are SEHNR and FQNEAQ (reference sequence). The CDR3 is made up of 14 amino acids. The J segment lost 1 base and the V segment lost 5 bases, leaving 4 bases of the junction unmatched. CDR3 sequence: CASSPGQAQETQYF. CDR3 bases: TGTGCCAGCAGCCCTGGACAGGCCCAAGAGACCCAGTACTTC.

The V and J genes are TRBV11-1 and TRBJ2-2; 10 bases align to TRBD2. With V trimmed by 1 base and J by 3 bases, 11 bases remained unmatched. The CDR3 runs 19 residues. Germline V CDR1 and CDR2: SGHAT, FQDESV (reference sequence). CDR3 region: CASSLVGAGGKGDTGELFF. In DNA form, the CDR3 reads TGTGCCAGCAGCTTAGTTGGAGCGGGAGGGAAGGGCGACACCGGGGAGCTGTTTTTT.

DNA for the CDR3: TGTGCCATCAGTGAGTCGGTAGCAGGGGGGGCTGAAGCTTTCTTT. Protein: CAISESVAGGAEAFF. V is TRBV10-3 and J is TRBJ1-1, with 7 positions matching TRBD1. The V and J ends lost 0 bases and 6 bases, in that order; junction bases with no gene match: 7. Germline CDR1 reads ENHRY; CDR2 reads SYGVKD. The CDR3 consists of 15 residues.

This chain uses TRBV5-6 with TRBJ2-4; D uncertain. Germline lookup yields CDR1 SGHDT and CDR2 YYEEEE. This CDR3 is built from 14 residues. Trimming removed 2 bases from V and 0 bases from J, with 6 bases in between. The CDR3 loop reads CASSLRLAKNIQYF. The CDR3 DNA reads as TGTGCCAGCAGCTTACGACTAGCCAAAAACATTCAGTACTTC.

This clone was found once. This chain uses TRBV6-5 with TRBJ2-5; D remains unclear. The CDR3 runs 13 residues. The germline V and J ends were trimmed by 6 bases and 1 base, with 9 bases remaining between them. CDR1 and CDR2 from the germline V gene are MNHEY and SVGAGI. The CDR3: CASSASFQETQYF. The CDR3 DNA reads TGTGCCAGCAGCGCAAGCTTCCAAGAGACCCAGTACTTC.

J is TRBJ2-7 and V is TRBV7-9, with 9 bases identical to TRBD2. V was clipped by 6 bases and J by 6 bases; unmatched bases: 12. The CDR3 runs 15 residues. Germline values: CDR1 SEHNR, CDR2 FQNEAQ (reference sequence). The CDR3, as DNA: TGTGCCAGCAGTCTAGGACTAGCGAGGCTCGGCGAGCAGTACTTC. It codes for CASSLGLARLGEQYF.

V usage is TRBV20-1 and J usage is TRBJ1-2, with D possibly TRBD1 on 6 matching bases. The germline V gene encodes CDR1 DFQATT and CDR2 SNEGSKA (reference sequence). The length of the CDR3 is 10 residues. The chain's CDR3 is CSPGGGGYTF. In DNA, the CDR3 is TGCAGCCCTGGGGGGGGCGGCTACACCTTC.

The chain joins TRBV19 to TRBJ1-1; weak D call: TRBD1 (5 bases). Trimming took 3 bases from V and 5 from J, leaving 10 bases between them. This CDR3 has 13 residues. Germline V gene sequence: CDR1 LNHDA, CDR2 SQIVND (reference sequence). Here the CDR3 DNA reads TGTGCCAGTAGTATGCAGGGCGGGACTGAAGCTTTCTTT. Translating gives CASSMQGGTEAFF.

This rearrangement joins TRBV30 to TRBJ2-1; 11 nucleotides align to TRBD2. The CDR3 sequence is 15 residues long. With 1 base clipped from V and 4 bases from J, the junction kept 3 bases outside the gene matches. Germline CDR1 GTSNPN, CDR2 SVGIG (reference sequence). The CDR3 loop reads CAWSATSGRYNEQFF. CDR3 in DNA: TGTGCCTGGAGTGCCACTAGCGGGAGATACAATGAGCAGTTCTTC.

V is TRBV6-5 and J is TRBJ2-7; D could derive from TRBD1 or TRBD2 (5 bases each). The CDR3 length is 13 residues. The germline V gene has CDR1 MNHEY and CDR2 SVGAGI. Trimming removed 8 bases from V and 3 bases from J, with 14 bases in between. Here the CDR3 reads CASGLGEDYEQYF. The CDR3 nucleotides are TGTGCCAGCGGTCTGGGGGAAGACTACGAGCAGTACTTC.

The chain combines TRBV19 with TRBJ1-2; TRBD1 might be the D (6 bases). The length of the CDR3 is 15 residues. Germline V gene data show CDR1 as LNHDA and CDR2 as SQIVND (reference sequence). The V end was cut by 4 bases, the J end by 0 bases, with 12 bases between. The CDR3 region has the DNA TGTGCCAGTAGTACTTCGGGACACTCTAACTATGGCTACACCTTC. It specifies CASSTSGHSNYGYTF. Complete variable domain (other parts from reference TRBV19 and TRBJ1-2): DGGITQSPKYLFRKEGQNVTLSCEQNLNHDAMYWYRQDPGQGLRLIYYSQIVNDFQKGDIAEGYSVSREKKESFPLTVTSAQKNPTAFYLCASSTSGHSNYGYTFGSGTRLTVV.

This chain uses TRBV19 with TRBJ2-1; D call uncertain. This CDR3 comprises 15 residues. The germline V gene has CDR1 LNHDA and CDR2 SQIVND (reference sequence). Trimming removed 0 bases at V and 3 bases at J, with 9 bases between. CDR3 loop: CASSIEETGYNEQFF. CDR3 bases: TGTGCCAGTAGTATAGAAGAGACGGGCTACAATGAGCAGTTCTTC.

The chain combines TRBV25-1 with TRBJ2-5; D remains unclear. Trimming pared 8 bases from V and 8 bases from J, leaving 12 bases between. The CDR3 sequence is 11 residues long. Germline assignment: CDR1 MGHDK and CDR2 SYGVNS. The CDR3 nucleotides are TGTGCCAGCGGCATGGGGATTACCCAGTACTTC. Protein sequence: CASGMGITQYF.

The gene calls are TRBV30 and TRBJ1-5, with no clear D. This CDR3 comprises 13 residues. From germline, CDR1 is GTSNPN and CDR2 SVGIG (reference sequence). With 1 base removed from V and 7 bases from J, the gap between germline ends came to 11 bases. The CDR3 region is CAWSEGFGQPQHF. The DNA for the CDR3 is TGTGCCTGGAGTGAAGGTTTCGGGCAGCCCCAGCATTTT. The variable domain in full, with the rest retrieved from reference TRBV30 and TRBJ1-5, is SQTIHQWPATLVQPVGSPLSLECTVEGTSNPNLYWYRQAAGRGLQLLFYSVGIGQISSEVPQNLSASRPQDRQFILSSKKLLLSDSGFYLCAWSEGFGQPQHFGDGTRLSIL.

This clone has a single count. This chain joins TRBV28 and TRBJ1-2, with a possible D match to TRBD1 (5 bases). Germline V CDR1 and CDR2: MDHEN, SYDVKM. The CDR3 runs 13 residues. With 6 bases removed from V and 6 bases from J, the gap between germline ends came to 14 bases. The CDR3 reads CASSQAGLDGYTF. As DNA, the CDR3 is TGTGCCAGCAGCCAGGCGGGGCTGGATGGCTACACCTTC.

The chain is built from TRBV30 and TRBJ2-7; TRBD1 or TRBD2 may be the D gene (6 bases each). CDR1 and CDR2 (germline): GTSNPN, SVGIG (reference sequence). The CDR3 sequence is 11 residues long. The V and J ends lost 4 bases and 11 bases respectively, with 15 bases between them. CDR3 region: CAWTHGGREYF. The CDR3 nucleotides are TGTGCCTGGACCCACGGGGGCCGGGAGTACTTC.

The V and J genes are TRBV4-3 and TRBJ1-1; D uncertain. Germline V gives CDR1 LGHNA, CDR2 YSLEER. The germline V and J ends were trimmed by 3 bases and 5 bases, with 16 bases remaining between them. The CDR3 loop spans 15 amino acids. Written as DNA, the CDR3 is TGCGCCAGCAGCCATGTAAGTGCGCCGGGGACTGAAGCTTTCTTT. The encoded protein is CASSHVSAPGTEAFF.